These 32 T cell receptor beta chains share one sample of origin, sequenced in a study of blood T cell repertoires in COVID-19. Profiled with immunoSEQ multiplex PCR; TCRdb holds only in-frame clones, not every one. The table shows under 150,000 clones, with 84% occurring only once. Source material: PBMCs or T cells enriched from blood (not recorded which). The origin of the receptors is a man aged 40-55 years with acute COVID-19.

CDR3 nucleotide sequence: TGTGCCAGCAGGACCGGACAGGGCGGCTACACCTTC. Encoded protein: CASRTGQGGYTF. This rearrangement joins TRBV6-5 to TRBJ1-2; 8 bases map to TRBD1. The CDR3 length is 12 residues. V lost 6 bases and J lost 8; bases outside the gene matches: 5. The germline gives CDR1 MNHEY, CDR2 SVGAGI.

This chain uses TRBV10-1 with TRBJ1-6; 8 bases are a match to TRBD1. Germline V gene sequence: CDR1 WNHNN, CDR2 SYGVQD (reference sequence). The CDR3 runs 17 residues. V shed 7 bases and J 1 base; nucleotides not matched to a gene: 9. CDR3 in DNA: TGCGCCAGCAACCTCGGACAGGGAAGGTCCTATAATTCACCCCTCCACTTT. It encodes CASNLGQGRSYNSPLHF.

This rearrangement joins TRBV11-2 to TRBJ2-7; D might be TRBD1 (6 bases). Trimming cost V 2 bases and J 0 bases, with 11 bases left between them. Germline V gene sequence: CDR1 SGHAT, CDR2 FQNNGV. The CDR3 is 15 amino acids. The CDR3 sequence is CASSLLGAGSYEQYF. Here the CDR3 DNA reads TGTGCCAGCAGCTTACTGGGGGCAGGCTCCTACGAGCAGTACTTC.

The rearrangement uses TRBV15 and TRBJ1-4; TRBD1 aligns across 7 bases. CDR1 and CDR2 (germline): LNHNV, YYDKDF (reference sequence). Trimming cost V 4 bases and J 3 bases; bases outside gene matches: 5. The CDR3 runs 15 residues. CDR3: CATSIRQGANEKLFF. The CDR3 DNA reads TGTGCCACCAGCATTCGACAGGGAGCTAATGAAAAACTGTTTTTT.

The chain carries TRBV10-3 and TRBJ2-1; 8 bases fit TRBD1. Per the germline V gene, CDR1 is ENHRY and CDR2 is SYGVKD. The CDR3 totals 15 residues. V was clipped by 3 bases and J by 3 bases; unmatched bases: 4. For the CDR3, the DNA is TGTGCCATCAGTGAAACGGGACAGGTCTACAATGAGCAGTTCTTC. Its translation is CAISETGQVYNEQFF.

The V call is TRBV7-2, the J call TRBJ1-5; 10 positions agree with TRBD1. Germline V lookup: CDR1 SGHTA, CDR2 FQGNSA. This CDR3 is built from 15 residues. The V segment lost 5 bases and the J segment 4 bases; nucleotides outside the gene matches: 5. The CDR3 protein is CASSPTGQGNQPQHF. CDR3 in DNA: TGTGCCAGCAGCCCCACGGGACAGGGGAATCAGCCCCAGCATTTT. Complete variable domain (other parts from reference TRBV7-2 and TRBJ1-5): GAGVSQSPSNKVTEKGKDVELRCDPISGHTALYWYRQSLGQGLEFLIYFQGNSAPDKSGLPSDRFSAERTGGSVSTLTIQRTQQEDSAVYLCASSPTGQGNQPQHFGDGTRLSIL.

This clone was recorded a few times. The chain is built from TRBV4-1 and TRBJ1-5, with a weak D call TRBD1 (5 bases). Between the trimmed V and J ends, which lost 6 bases and 9 bases, there was a span of 21 bases. This CDR3 is built from 15 residues. Looked up from germline, CDR1 is MGHRA and CDR2 is YSYEKL. This CDR3 is CASSKKAIDGGPQHF. DNA of the CDR3: TGCGCCAGCAGTAAAAAGGCTATAGACGGGGGGCCCCAGCATTTT.

The rearrangement joins TRBV20-1 to TRBJ2-1; 8 nucleotides align to TRBD2. The CDR3 is made up of 11 amino acids. Germline V gives CDR1 DFQATT, CDR2 SNEGSKA (reference sequence). The trim removed 7 bases at V and 7 bases at J, leaving 3 bases unmatched. CDR3 region: CSGTGGNEQFF. CDR3 coding DNA: TGCAGTGGGACGGGAGGGAATGAGCAGTTCTTC.

The chain links TRBV15 to TRBJ1-2, with 7 nucleotides matching TRBD1. CDR1 LNHNV and CDR2 YYDKDF come from the germline V gene (reference sequence). The CDR3 is 15 amino acids. Germline trimming cut 3 bases from V and 7 bases from J; bases unmatched to any gene: 11. In nucleotides, the CDR3 is TGTGCCACCAGCAGCGATCGGCAGGGGGAGGTTGGCTACACCTTC. This encodes CATSSDRQGEVGYTF.

This chain joins TRBV3-1 (or the pseudogene TRBV3-2) and TRBJ2-5; no clear D gene. This CDR3 has 12 residues. Germline CDR1 and CDR2: LGHDT and YNNKEL (reference sequence). Trimming shortened V by 1 base and J by 2 bases, and 2 bases separated the two germline ends. CDR3 region: CASSQVQETQYF. DNA of the CDR3: TGTGCCAGCAGCCAAGTACAAGAGACCCAGTACTTC.

The chain is built from TRBV11-2 and TRBJ2-7; possibly TRBD2 for D (7 bases). CDR3 length equals 15 residues. CDR1 and CDR2 from the germline V gene are SGHAT and FQNNGV. The V and J ends lost 5 bases and 3 bases respectively, with 17 bases between them. In DNA form, the CDR3 reads TGTGCCAGCAGCCCAAGGGAGGGGGGGTACTACGAGCAGTACTTC. Translating it yields CASSPREGGYYEQYF.

The J gene is TRBJ2-7, the V gene TRBV5-4, with 14 bases aligning to TRBD2. Losses at the gene ends were 4 bases for V and 6 bases for J; bases not matched to a gene: 15. The germline gives CDR1 SGHNT, CDR2 YYREEE (reference sequence). This CDR3 has 18 amino acids. The DNA of the CDR3 is TGTGCCAGCAGCACCTTGACTAGCGGGAGGGGAGATAGGGGCGAGCAGTACTTC. Protein sequence: CASSTLTSGRGDRGEQYF. The whole variable domain, filled in from reference TRBV5-4 and TRBJ2-7, reads ETGVTQSPTHLIKTRGQQVTLRCSSQSGHNTVSWYQQALGQGPQFIFQYYREEENGRGNFPPRFSGLQFPNYSSELNVNALELDDSALYLCASSTLTSGRGDRGEQYFGPGTRLTVT.

The rearrangement uses TRBV5-6 and TRBJ2-7, with D possibly being TRBD2 (6 bases). V was clipped by 3 bases and J by 7 bases, with 20 bases between them. This CDR3 comprises 15 residues. The germline CDR1 and CDR2 sequences are SGHDT and YYEEEE. The CDR3 DNA follows: TGTGCCAGCAGCTCCCTGAAGCGGGTGCCTGATGAGCAGTACTTC. Its translation: CASSSLKRVPDEQYF.

This chain links TRBV4-3 with TRBJ2-1, with no clear D. From germline, CDR1 is LGHNA and CDR2 YSLEER. The CDR3 length is 15 residues. The germline V and J ends were trimmed by 4 bases and 0 bases, with 10 bases remaining between them. DNA of the CDR3: TGCGCCAGCAGCCTGCGACAAAGCTCCTACAATGAGCAGTTCTTC. Its translation is CASSLRQSSYNEQFF.

CDR3 bases: TGTGCCAGCAGTCGAATACCGGGACAGGGAGGAGAGACCCAGTACTTC. It is translated as CASSRIPGQGGETQYF. The chain couples TRBV6-2 or TRBV6-3 to TRBJ2-5, with 9 bases identical to TRBD1. Trimming at V came to 5 bases and at J to 4 bases, leaving 11 bases not matched to a gene. Germline values: CDR1 MNHEY, CDR2 SVGEGT. This CDR3 has 16 amino acids.

The CDR3 is CASSPKTGSSYNSPLHF. The CDR3 bases are TGTGCCAGCAGTCCAAAAACAGGGAGCTCCTATAATTCACCCCTCCACTTT. This chain connects TRBV27 to TRBJ1-6, with D maybe TRBD1 (6 bases). The CDR3 has 17 residues. CDR1 and CDR2 (germline): MNHEY, SMNVEV (reference sequence). V was clipped by 5 bases and J by 0 bases, with 14 bases between them.

This chain connects TRBV12-3 or TRBV12-4 to TRBJ2-3; D remains ambiguous. V shed 2 bases and J shed 5 bases, with 2 bases lying between them. The CDR3 has 11 residues. Here the CDR3 DNA reads TGTGCCAGCAGTTTACTAGATACGCAGTATTTT. This translates into CASSLLDTQYF.

The chain employs TRBV11-2 and TRBJ2-5, with 7 bases fitting TRBD1. The CDR3 has 17 amino acids. Germline values: CDR1 SGHAT, CDR2 FQNNGV. The V segment lost 0 bases and the J segment 2 bases; nucleotides outside the gene matches: 9. In DNA, the CDR3 is TGTGCCAGCAGCTTAGATTGGGCAGGGGGAAGGCAAGAGACCCAGTACTTC. Translation: CASSLDWAGGRQETQYF.

The chain has TRBV5-1 and TRBJ1-1, with D tentatively TRBD1 (6 bases). The CDR3 extends over 14 amino acids. V lost 1 base, J lost 1 base, and 8 bases lay in between. Germline CDR1 is SGHRS and CDR2 is YFSETQ. Here the CDR3 reads CASSLPGQNTEAFF. In nucleotides, the CDR3 is TGCGCCAGCAGCTTGCCGGGACAGAACACTGAAGCTTTCTTT.

This chain connects TRBV5-6 to TRBJ1-5, with D hard to call. V lost 2 bases and J lost 1, with 4 bases in between. Germline CDR1 SGHDT, CDR2 YYEEEE. The CDR3 sequence is 13 residues long. In DNA, the CDR3 is TGTGCCAGCAGCTTCAGAAGCAATCAGCCCCAGCATTTT. This sequence encodes CASSFRSNQPQHF.

This clone was seen more than once but under ten times. This chain uses TRBV6-5 with TRBJ1-5; tentatively, D is TRBD1 (6 bases). CDR1 is MNHEY, CDR2 SVGAGI, per germline. Trimming removed 6 bases from V and 1 base from J, with 10 bases in between. The CDR3 has 14 residues. In DNA form, the CDR3 reads TGTGCCAGCAGATCAGGGGTCAGCAATCAGCCCCAGCATTTT. Its protein is CASRSGVSNQPQHF.

A single count supports this clone. This rearrangement joins TRBV5-1 to TRBJ2-3; 11 bases fit TRBD2. Germline trimming cut 4 bases from V and 0 bases from J; bases unmatched to any gene: 4. The CDR3 has 16 amino acids. Per germline, CDR1 SGHRS and CDR2 YFSETQ. CDR3 in DNA: TGCGCCAGCAGCATCAGACTAGCGGGGAGCACAGATACGCAGTATTTT. It is translated as CASSIRLAGSTDTQYF.

This clone has a single count. CDR3 sequence: CASSVRTGGGEKLFF. The DNA of the CDR3 is TGTGCCAGCAGCGTTAGGACAGGGGGAGGGGAAAAACTGTTTTTT. The chain uses TRBV9 and TRBJ1-4; 10 bases line up with TRBD1. This CDR3 contains 15 residues. In germline, CDR1 is SGDLS, CDR2 YYNGEE. V shed 2 bases and J 8 bases; nucleotides not matched to a gene: 6.

V is TRBV19 and J is TRBJ2-1; TRBD2 is a possible D gene (6 bases). In germline, CDR1 is LNHDA, CDR2 SQIVND (reference sequence). Trimming cost V 4 bases and J 0 bases, with 7 bases left between them. The CDR3 extends over 14 amino acids. CDR3: CASSTGASYNEQFF. The CDR3 DNA is TGTGCCAGTAGTACGGGAGCCTCCTACAATGAGCAGTTCTTC.

This clone was counted a single time. The CDR3 DNA reads as TGTGCCAGCAGCCTAACAGACACCCCAGGACAGGGGAGGAATGAGCAGTTCTTC. This sequence encodes CASSLTDTPGQGRNEQFF. The rearrangement links TRBV7-8 to TRBJ2-1, with 9 bases matching TRBD1. V trimming: 5 bases; J trimming: 7 bases; junction bases outside the gene matches: 18. The length of the CDR3 is 18 residues. Germline V lookup: CDR1 SGHVS, CDR2 FQNEAQ.

This chain joins TRBV3-1 (or the pseudogene TRBV3-2) and TRBJ2-5, with TRBD1 matching 9 bases. Losses at the gene ends were 5 bases for V and 1 base for J; bases not matched to a gene: 8. This CDR3 has 16 residues. The germline V gene has CDR1 LGHDT and CDR2 YNNKEL (reference sequence). The CDR3 region is CASSDRDREGQETQYF. In DNA form, the CDR3 reads TGTGCCAGCAGCGACCGGGACAGGGAAGGCCAAGAGACCCAGTACTTC.

This chain joins TRBV19 and TRBJ2-7, with D unresolved. The germline CDR1 and CDR2 sequences are LNHDA and SQIVND (reference sequence). The CDR3 contains 12 residues. The V and J ends lost 5 bases and 0 bases respectively, with 5 bases between them. CDR3 residues: CASSSSSYEQYF. The CDR3 nucleotides are TGTGCCAGTAGTTCCAGCTCCTACGAGCAGTACTTC.

The chain is built from TRBV28 and TRBJ1-2; TRBD1 matches at 12 bases. This CDR3 region has 12 residues. J was trimmed by 9 bases and V by 6 bases; bases with no gene match: 2. The V gene's germline CDR1 is MDHEN and CDR2 SYDVKM. CDR3 nucleotide sequence: TGTGCCAGCAGGGGACAGGGGGCAAGCTACACCTTC. As protein: CASRGQGASYTF.

This chain links TRBV27 with TRBJ1-4; 12 nucleotides agree with TRBD1. This CDR3 has 17 amino acids. The V and J ends lost 3 bases and 8 bases, in that order; junction bases with no gene match: 10. Germline V lookup: CDR1 MNHEY, CDR2 SMNVEV (reference sequence). In DNA form, the CDR3 reads TGTGCCAGCAGTTTCCTCCGGGACAGGGGGCGAGGGGAAAAACTGTTTTTT. This encodes CASSFLRDRGRGEKLFF.

The rearrangement uses TRBV30 and TRBJ1-4; 8 positions agree with TRBD1. The CDR3 spans 13 residues. V lost 3 bases to trimming and J lost 8 bases; unmatched junction nucleotides: 5. Per germline, CDR1 GTSNPN and CDR2 SVGIG (reference sequence). The CDR3 DNA reads TGTGCCTGGAGCGGGGGACAGGAAGAAAAACTGTTTTTT. This sequence encodes CAWSGGQEEKLFF.

This chain uses TRBV7-2 with TRBJ2-2; the D gene is possibly TRBD2 (5 bases). CDR1 and CDR2 (germline): SGHTA, FQGNSA. V lost 4 bases and J lost 2, with 11 bases in between. This CDR3 region has 15 residues. The CDR3 sequence is CASSSRAENTGELFF. CDR3 nucleotides: TGTGCCAGCAGCTCCAGAGCGGAAAACACCGGGGAGCTGTTTTTT. The whole variable domain, remainder taken from reference TRBV7-2 and TRBJ2-2, is GAGVSQSPSNKVTEKGKDVELRCDPISGHTALYWYRQSLGQGLEFLIYFQGNSAPDKSGLPSDRFSAERTGGSVSTLTIQRTQQEDSAVYLCASSSRAENTGELFFGEGSRLTVL.

The chain joins TRBV2 to TRBJ1-2, with 10 bases identical to TRBD1. This CDR3 is built from 15 residues. Germline CDR1 and CDR2: SNHLY and FYNNEI. Germline trimming cut 4 bases from V and 8 bases from J; bases unmatched to any gene: 10. The CDR3 loop reads CASSGRQGALGGYTF. The CDR3 DNA sequence: TGTGCCAGCAGTGGACGACAGGGGGCCTTGGGGGGCTACACCTTC.